This TCR beta chain was found in a study of blood T cell repertoires in COVID-19. Study summary: Sources were T cells, B-cell-depleted T cells, or PBMCs; the material itself was cDNA or gDNA.

This clone was seen a single time. As processed by the authors: Nucleated cell counts were estimated from reference gene primer amplification. Some clones are missing from TCRdb's copy, which holds only in-frame ones; the method was immunoSEQ multiplex PCR. V and J calls and clone size come straight from that table; D and trimming were deduced from the DNA. The table shows about 150,000 clones, with about 79% occurring only once. V lost 2 bases and J lost 3; bases outside the gene matches: 8. This CDR3 comprises 17 residues. Germline V gene data show CDR1 as SGHTA and CDR2 as FQGNSA. The chain joins TRBV7-2 to TRBJ2-1; 9 positions match TRBD2. This TCR was sampled from a man aged 45-65 years who had recovered from COVID-19. The sequencing input was PBMCs or T cells enriched from blood (not recorded which). CDR3 DNA sequence: TGTGCCAGCAGCTTACGGAGTCTAGCGGGGCTCTACAATGAGCAGTTCTTC. Translated, it gives CASSLRSLAGLYNEQFF.